Listed here are 4 T cell receptor beta chains from one sample, sequenced in a study of OX40 agonist ivuxolimab in advanced cancers. Profiled with immunoSEQ multiplex PCR; TCRdb holds only in-frame clones, not every one. The sample contains some 96,000 clones, about 88% of which appear only once. The sample in question was CD4+ or CD8+ T cells sorted from blood, obtained in a trial of the OX40 agonist ivuxolimab. These receptors originate from an adult with an advanced solid tumor such as melanoma, head and neck, liver or kidney cancer.

This sequence joins TRBV2 and TRBJ1-2, with D perhaps matching TRBD1 (5 bases). Trimming removed 8 bases at V and 2 bases at J, with 15 bases between. The CDR3 sequence is 14 residues long. Germline V gene lookup returns CDR1 SNHLY and CDR2 FYNNEI. The CDR3 region has the DNA TGTGCCAGCTCGGGACCAAGTGGCAACTATGGCTACACCTTC. This gives the protein CASSGPSGNYGYTF.

The chain couples TRBV27 to TRBJ1-6; D gene unclear. The CDR3 is 16 amino acids. Germline V gives CDR1 MNHEY, CDR2 SMNVEV (reference sequence). V lost 5 bases to trimming and J lost 6 bases, with 17 bases between them. Here the CDR3 DNA reads TGTGCCAGCAGTCTAGCCCCCGTTGGAAGTAATTCACCCCTCCACTTT. Protein: CASSLAPVGSNSPLHF.

The chain links TRBV7-6 to TRBJ2-5, with TRBD2 as a possible D gene (5 bases). The CDR3 length is 15 residues. Germline CDR1 is SGHVS and CDR2 is FNYEAQ. Trimming removed 2 bases from V and 2 bases from J, with 12 bases in between. CDR3: CASSLRPAVQETQYF. Here the CDR3 DNA reads TGTGCCAGCAGCTTACGCCCAGCGGTACAAGAGACCCAGTACTTC.

The V gene is TRBV14, the J gene TRBJ2-5; D gene uncertain. The CDR3 length is 15 residues. The V end was cut by 0 bases, the J end by 5 bases, with 13 bases between. Germline assignment: CDR1 SGHDN and CDR2 FVKESK. The CDR3 is CASSQDPGSRETQYF. The CDR3 nucleotides are TGTGCCAGCAGCCAAGATCCCGGCTCTCGGGAGACCCAGTACTTC.